The present T cell receptor beta chain was sequenced within a study of blood T cell repertoires in COVID-19 (TCRdb year 2020). Concerning the study at large: The collaborator samples originated in the United States, Italy and Spain and spanned the acute and convalescent phases of COVID-19. Subjects who had been exposed to COVID-19, were actively infected with it, or had recovered from it provided the deeply sampled blood TCRbeta repertoires that made up the dataset. Samples were obtained from the ongoing ImmuneRACE study (first 160 participants) and from over 1,000 subjects provided by 6 global collaborators. HLA class I and class II types, where available, came from metadata supplied by the sample provider rather than from assay-based typing. A de-identified subject ID, COVID-19 status, age in years and sex were almost always included in the sample metadata. The material from the prospective study consisted of cDNA or gDNA derived from T cells, B-cell-depleted T cells, or PBMCs. A freely available public database, intended as a resource for researchers studying the immune response to SARS-CoV-2, is where the repertoires were released. Study-level results and caveats: The amount of clinical and demographic metadata varied by source and participant and was provided uncurated.

TCRbeta CDR3 regions were amplified from genomic DNA by means of the immunoSEQ Assay, a bias-controlled multiplex PCR. The original methods were these. The number of nucleated cells in each sample was estimated from the amplification of reference gene primers within the assay. To quantify the absolute abundance of each unique TCRbeta CDR3 rearrangement, sequence reads were collapsed and filtered. Productive Simpson clonality was computed per sample as the square root of Simpson's diversity index over productive rearrangements. TCRdb carries this immuneACCESS record with in-frame sequences only. Its versions omit some clonotypes, under half of them owing to an unresolved V gene in the studies checked, with the rest unexplained. The D gene and trimming were derived from the DNA, and the V and J assignments and clone size from that table. Here the sample has about 160,000 clones; roughly 89% occur a single time. The leading ten clones occupy about 9.4% of the sample.

One collaborating source in Seattle enrolled patients during active infection and followed them longitudinally through the course of disease. Whole blood was collected in K2EDTA tubes by collaborating institutions according to the institutions' own protocols. For TCRbeta analysis, collaborators shipped samples as frozen whole blood, isolated PBMCs, or DNA extracted from either of those sample types. From a lookup of the germline V gene, CDR1 and CDR2 are MDHEN and SYDVKM. The CDR3 contains 16 residues, cysteine and phenylalanine counted. Of all the DNA, just the CDR3 is kept, 48 bases in frame from base 1. Trimming accounts for 8 bases at V and 8 bases at J, while the number of junction bases matched to no gene is 13. The sample holds a few counts of this clone. Its antigen is currently not known. Nothing much larger sits one base from this clone, and base qualities are not available.

The sequence came from a woman between 65 and 79 years old with COVID-19, enrolled during active disease. The sample comprised peripheral blood. The V and J segments used are TRBV28 and TRBJ1-4; TRBD1 fits 11 bases in the junction. The nucleotide sequence is given as TGTGCCAGCCAACCTCCAACCGGGACAGGGGGAGAAAAACTGTTTTTT. Its translation is CASQPPTGTGGEKLFF.